This TCR beta chain was identified in a study of blood T cells in healthy people across ages. Overall study context: Capture via template switching afforded approximately one barcoded beta molecule per two T cells.

As concerns this clonotype: The target antigen is unknown.

Primers used in a second PCR of about 7 to 12 cycles were a sample-barcoded 5' primer and a J-beta primer mix. Every cDNA was tagged by a template-switch adaptor with 12 random nucleotides. MiXCR, applied by TCRdb to the 5' RACE reads, yields one record per CDR3 protein. The sample holds hundreds of thousands of distinct CDR3 sequences, about 20% seen once. This CDR3 region has 15 residues. Per the germline V gene, CDR1 is SGHDN and CDR2 is FVKESK. With 1 base removed from V and 5 bases from J, the gap between germline ends came to 14 bases. Overall study findings and caveats: Age showed a roughly linear inverse relationship with TCR beta diversity per million T cells. When set beside aged donors, long-lived donors presented more naive CD4+ cells and higher diversity.

The sample comprised blood. The V gene is TRBV14, the J gene TRBJ2-5; D unclear. The TCR was taken from a man in his 70s in good health. CDR3 amino acids: CASSQGLGYLETQYF. In nucleotides, the CDR3 is TGTGCCAGCAGCCAAGGGCTGGGATACCTGGAGACCCAGTACTTC.